This T cell receptor (beta chain) was identified in a study of T-cell reconstitution after alpha-beta-depleted transplantation in children. The germline V gene encodes CDR1 SEHNR and CDR2 FQNEAQ (reference sequence). Trimming removed 1 base from V and 0 bases from J, with 13 bases in between. This CDR3 comprises 16 residues. As it was prepared, the TCRbeta library received unique molecular identifiers. TCRdb redid the calling of the PCR reads with MiXCR, one entry per CDR3 protein. The profile covers about half a million distinct CDR3 sequences, with around 12% appearing a single time and over 5.5% taken by the ten largest.

The clonotype comes from a human donor who donated a stem cell graft to a child with combined immunodeficiency. The J gene is TRBJ2-7, the V gene TRBV7-9; the D is unclear. The sequences come from PBMCs from the stem cell graft donor, collected from the stem cell graft. The CDR3, as DNA: TGTGCCAGCAGCTTAGAGTCCCTGGGTAGCTCCTACGAGCAGTACTTC. Translating it yields CASSLESLGSSYEQYF.